Sequencing of this T cell receptor beta chain was carried out in a study of cytomegalovirus exposure and HLA in healthy donors. Study results and caveats: Most of the CMV-associated TCR beta chains (in a later analysis) appeared to be HLA-restricted. After further analysis at a later stage, 16,951 TCR beta sequences were associated with HLA alleles at 0.05 false discovery rate.

A word on this clone: Its antigen is still unknown.

V lost 7 bases to trimming and J lost 2 bases; unmatched junction nucleotides: 11. The CDR3 contains 16 residues. Germline-derived CDR1 and CDR2 are ENHRY and SYGVKD. Use of 60 Vbeta and 13 Jbeta primers characterized the PCR. Only in-frame clones appear in the TCRdb table, and some are missing; sequencing was by immunoSEQ multiplex PCR. The table has around 100,000 clones, about 70% seen once. The receptor was isolated from a woman aged 35 to 49 in good health and CMV-seronegative. Sequencing was carried out using PBMCs. The rearrangement joins TRBV10-3 to TRBJ2-1; 7 bases are shared with TRBD2. Written as DNA, the CDR3 is TGTGCCATCACCGATCCCCTTACTAGCGCCTACAATGAGCAGTTCTTC. Its translation is CAITDPLTSAYNEQFF.